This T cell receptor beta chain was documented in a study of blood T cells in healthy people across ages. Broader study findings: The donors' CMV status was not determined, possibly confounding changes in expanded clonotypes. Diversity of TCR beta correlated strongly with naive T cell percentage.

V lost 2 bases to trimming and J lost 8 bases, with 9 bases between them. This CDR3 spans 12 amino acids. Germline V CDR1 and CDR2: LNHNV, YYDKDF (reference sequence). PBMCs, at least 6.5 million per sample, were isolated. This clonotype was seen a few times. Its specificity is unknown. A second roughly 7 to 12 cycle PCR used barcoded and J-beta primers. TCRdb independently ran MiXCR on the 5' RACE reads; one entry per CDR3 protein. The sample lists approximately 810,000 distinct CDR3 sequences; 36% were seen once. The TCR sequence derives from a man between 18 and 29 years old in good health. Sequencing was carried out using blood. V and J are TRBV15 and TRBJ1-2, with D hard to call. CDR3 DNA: TGTGCCACCAGCAGATTGGCCGACGGCTACACCTTC. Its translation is CATSRLADGYTF.